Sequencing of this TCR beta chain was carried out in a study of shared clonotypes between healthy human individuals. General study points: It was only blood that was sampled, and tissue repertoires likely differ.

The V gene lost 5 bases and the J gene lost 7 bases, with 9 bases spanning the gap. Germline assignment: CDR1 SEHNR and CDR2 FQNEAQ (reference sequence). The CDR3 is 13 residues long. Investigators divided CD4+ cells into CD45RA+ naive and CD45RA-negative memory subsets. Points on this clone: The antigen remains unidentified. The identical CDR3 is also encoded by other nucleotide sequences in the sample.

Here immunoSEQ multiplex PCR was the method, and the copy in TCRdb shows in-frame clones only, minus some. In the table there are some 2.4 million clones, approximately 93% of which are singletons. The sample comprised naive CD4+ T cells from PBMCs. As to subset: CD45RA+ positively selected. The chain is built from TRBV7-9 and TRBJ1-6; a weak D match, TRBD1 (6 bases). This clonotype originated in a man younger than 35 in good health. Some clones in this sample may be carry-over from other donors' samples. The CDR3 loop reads CASSPTGNSPLHF. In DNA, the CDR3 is TGTGCCAGCAGCCCCACAGGGAATTCACCCCTCCACTTT.